The present T cell receptor (beta chain) was sequenced within a study of blood T cell repertoires in COVID-19 (dated by TCRdb to 2020 to 2022). With respect to the entire study: Samples from collaborators originated in the United States, Italy and Spain and spanned both the acute and convalescent phases of COVID-19. The prospective study material was composed of cDNA or gDNA derived from T cells, B-cell-depleted T cells, or PBMCs. Samples were obtained from the ongoing ImmuneRACE study (first 160 participants) and from about 1,300 subjects provided by 6 global collaborators. HLA class I and class II types, where available, came from metadata supplied by the sample provider rather than from assay-based typing. The dataset comprised deeply sampled blood TCRbeta repertoires from subjects exposed to, actively infected with, or recovered from COVID-19. The repertoires were made available in a free public database intended to serve as a resource for research on the immune response to SARS-CoV-2. A de-identified subject ID, COVID-19 status, age in years and sex were almost always included in the sample metadata. Here is what the overall study found, with its caveats: Clinical and demographic metadata were provided uncurated, with the amount varying by source and participant.

Taken from cysteine to phenylalanine, the CDR3 has 14 residues. Just the 42-base CDR3 DNA is kept, in frame starting at base 1. Looking up the germline V gene yields CDR1 MGHRA and CDR2 YSYEKL. A distance of 15 bases separates the germline ends of V and J, which lose 4 bases and 6 bases respectively. TCRbeta CDR3 regions were amplified from genomic DNA by means of the immunoSEQ Assay, a bias-controlled multiplex PCR. The published analysis was carried out like this. Nucleated cell counts per sample were estimated from amplification of reference gene primers within the assay. To quantify the absolute abundance of each unique TCRbeta CDR3 rearrangement, sequence reads were collapsed and filtered. For each sample, productive Simpson clonality was calculated as the square root of Simpson's diversity index across productive rearrangements. TCRdb limited this immuneACCESS table to in-frame rearrangements with V and J called. A share of clones is missing; checked studies link under half to unresolved V genes, and the rest is unexplained. The V and J calls and clone size are taken from that table; D and trimming were inferred from the DNA. For this sample there are around 160,000 clones; over 80% appear just once. About 5.8% of the sample lies in the top ten.

To note about this clone: Its antigen is unknown. Base qualities are not provided; no much larger clone lies one nucleotide away.

Participants in the prospective study were enrolled through a virtual design, were aged roughly 18 to 100 years, and lived in roughly 26 United States geographic areas. Cohort assignment in the prospective study relied on participant-reported clinical history from a screening survey and a study questionnaire. A participant counted as exposed if, within 2 weeks of entering the study, that participant had been in contact with someone who had a PCR-confirmed or clinician-diagnosed COVID-19 case. Mobile phlebotomists in the prospective study collected whole blood, serum and a nasopharyngeal or oropharyngeal swab from every participant. Participants in the prospective study had the option to provide additional blood draws and questionnaires over an approximately 2-month period. Prospective study blood samples were shipped either frozen or at room temperature before DNA extraction.

What was sequenced was PBMCs or T cells enriched from blood (not recorded which). The rearrangement combines TRBV4-1 with TRBJ1-2, with the D gene call left open. The TCR was taken from a woman between 45 and 65 years old who had been exposed to COVID-19. The CDR3 protein: CASSPRETVDGYTF. In nucleotides, the sequence is TGCGCCAGCAGCCCCCGAGAAACCGTCGATGGCTACACCTTC.